The 28 T cell receptor beta chains below were found in one sample sequenced in a study of human T cells and chemical hapten exposure. Indicated time point: pre-sensitization, week 0. As for treatment: therapeutic diphenylcyclopropenone sensitization with weekly scalp DPC. TCRdb passed the RACE reads through MiXCR, listing each CDR3 protein once. The sample contains about 120,000 distinct CDR3 sequences, roughly 14% of which appear only once. The specimen was whole blood, collected in connection with sensitization to the hapten diphenylcyclopropenone (DPC). The receptors here all came from a woman between 18 and 29 years old with alopecia areata. Some clones in this sample may be carry-over from other donors' samples.

This clonotype was counted only a few times. The chain links TRBV2 to TRBJ2-7; no reliable D call. Trimming left V 3 bases short and J 2 bases short, with 11 bases between. Germline V gives CDR1 SNHLY, CDR2 FYNNEI. The CDR3 has 14 amino acids. For the CDR3, the DNA is TGTGCCAGCAGTGACACCTGGTTAGCCTACGAGCAGTACTTC. Amino acid sequence: CASSDTWLAYEQYF. Based on the CDR3 plus reference TRBV2 and TRBJ2-7, the full variable domain is EPEVTQTPSHQVTQMGQEVILRCVPISNHLYFYWYRQILGQKVEFLVSFYNNEISEKSEIFDDQFSVERPDGSNFTLKIRSTKLEDSAMYFCASSDTWLAYEQYFGPGTRLTVT.

The chain couples TRBV28 to TRBJ1-1; 9 bases agree with TRBD1. This CDR3 contains 14 residues. V lost 10 bases and J lost 2; bases outside the gene matches: 8. Germline V CDR1 and CDR2: MDHEN, SYDVKM. CDR3 residues: CATRNRGPNTEAFF. The CDR3, as DNA: TGTGCCACCCGGAACAGGGGGCCCAACACTGAAGCTTTCTTT.

This clonotype was observed a few times. The chain links TRBV6-5 to TRBJ1-2, with TRBD1 identical over 9 bases. The trim removed 2 bases at V and 4 bases at J, leaving 11 bases unmatched. The CDR3 has 17 amino acids. Looked up from germline, CDR1 is MNHEY and CDR2 is SVGAGI. For the CDR3, the DNA is TGTGCCAGCAGTTACGGGACAGGGTTCCGGAAGAGCTATGGCTACACCTTC. Translation: CASSYGTGFRKSYGYTF.

This clonotype was seen once. The J gene is TRBJ2-1, the V gene TRBV5-1; TRBD2 aligns across 10 bases. After removal of 0 bases from V and 2 bases from J, the junction contained 2 bases not matched to a gene. The CDR3 covers 16 residues. Per germline, CDR1 SGHRS and CDR2 YFSETQ. The CDR3 here is CASSLASGGPYNEQFF. In nucleotides, the CDR3 is TGCGCCAGCAGCTTGGCTAGCGGGGGACCCTACAATGAGCAGTTCTTC.

This clonotype was seen only a few times. This may be a read error, as it is one base from a much larger clone. This sequence joins TRBV12-3 or TRBV12-4 and TRBJ2-7; the D is unclear. V gave up 5 bases and J gave up 0 bases, with 8 bases separating them. CDR3 length: 13 residues. CDR3 residues: CASSVQSSYEQYF. The CDR3 coding sequence is TGTGCCAGCAGTGTACAGAGCTCCTACGAGCAGTACTTC.

J is TRBJ1-1 and V is TRBV10-1; TRBD1 might be the D (5 bases). Trimming pared 5 bases from V and 1 base from J, leaving 8 bases between. The CDR3 length is 13 residues. Germline CDR1 is WNHNN and CDR2 is SYGVQD (reference sequence). The CDR3 is CASSSDKNTEAFF. The CDR3 DNA reads as TGCGCCAGCAGTTCGGACAAGAACACTGAAGCTTTCTTT.

The rearrangement links TRBV5-1 to TRBJ2-2; 9 positions agree with TRBD1. With V trimmed by 3 bases and J by 7 bases, 7 bases remained unmatched. The CDR3 has 15 amino acids. Germline V gene data show CDR1 as SGHRS and CDR2 as YFSETQ. In nucleotides, the CDR3 is TGCGCCAGCAGCTCCACAGGGGGCGCGGGCGGGGAGCTGTTTTTT. Its translation: CASSSTGGAGGELFF.

Ten or more counts support this clonotype. The V gene is TRBV7-6, the J gene TRBJ1-3; TRBD1 agrees at 7 bases. Germline assignment: CDR1 SGHVS and CDR2 FNYEAQ. The V gene end was trimmed by 5 bases and the J gene end by 0 bases; junction bases not matched to a gene: 4. The CDR3 totals 15 residues. The CDR3 DNA reads as TGTGCCAGCAGCGTCGGGACAGCCTCTGGAAACACCATATATTTT. It codes for CASSVGTASGNTIYF.

Remarks on this clonotype: Sequence at one end of the junction differs from germline and may be a read error. The rearrangement links TRBV14 to TRBJ1-3, with D unresolved. CDR3 length: 15 residues. Germline CDR1 is SGHDN and CDR2 is FVKESK. The CDR3 protein is CASSQNRLFGNTTYF. The CDR3 DNA follows: TGTGCCAGCAGCCAAAACCGCCTGTTTGGAAACACCACATATTTT.

The rearrangement links TRBV6-2 or TRBV6-3 to TRBJ1-1; D is perhaps TRBD1 (6 bases). V was shortened by 7 bases and J by 1 base, with 10 bases between the two germline ends. Germline V CDR1 and CDR2: MNHEY, SVGEGT. This CDR3 has 13 residues. This CDR3 reads CASTQTGNTEAFF. CDR3 DNA: TGTGCCAGCACCCAGACAGGGAACACTGAAGCTTTCTTT.

V is TRBV21-1 and J is TRBJ1-1. TRBV21-1 is marked as a pseudogene. This CDR3 is 14 amino acids long. In DNA, the CDR3 is TGTGCCAGCAGCAAGCCAGGACGGAACACTGAAGCTTTCTTT. Translating it yields CASSKPGRNTEAFF.

This clonotype was seen more than once but under ten times. The gene calls are TRBV25-1 and TRBJ2-3, with 8 bases identical to TRBD2. CDR1 MGHDK and CDR2 SYGVNS come from the germline V gene. V shed 4 bases, J shed 6 bases, and the junction held 6 bases outside the gene matches. This CDR3 spans 14 amino acids. The CDR3 is CASSGAGARDTQYF. In nucleotides, the CDR3 is TGTGCCAGCAGTGGAGCGGGGGCCCGGGATACGCAGTATTTT.

The chain recombines TRBV11-2 with TRBJ2-3; D is unresolved. This CDR3 is 14 amino acids long. Trimming pared 0 bases from V and 5 bases from J, leaving 9 bases between. Germline CDR1 and CDR2: SGHAT and FQNNGV. The chain's CDR3 is CASSLDLVGDTQYF. As DNA, the CDR3 is TGTGCCAGCAGCTTAGATCTCGTAGGAGATACGCAGTATTTT.

The chain employs TRBV6-2 or TRBV6-3 and TRBJ1-5, with a weak D call TRBD1 (5 bases). Germline V gene lookup returns CDR1 MNHEY and CDR2 SVGEGT. The CDR3 loop spans 19 amino acids. Between the trimmed V and J ends, which lost 3 bases and 5 bases, there was a span of 26 bases. CDR3 nucleotides: TGTGCCAGCAGTTATGCTCGTGTACCCCGGGACGGAATCTATCAGCCCCAGCATTTT. Translated, it gives CASSYARVPRDGIYQPQHF.

This chain uses TRBV5-1 with TRBJ1-6, with 7 bases identical to TRBD1. This CDR3 spans 13 amino acids. V was pared by 6 bases and J by 10 bases, with 7 bases of the junction left unmatched. Germline CDR1 reads SGHRS; CDR2 reads YFSETQ. The CDR3 DNA reads as TGCGCCAGCACAGGGGGTTGGGGCTCACCCCTCCACTTT. Protein sequence: CASTGGWGSPLHF.

The rearrangement links TRBV7-8 to TRBJ1-5; D not resolved. The germline V and J ends were trimmed by 1 base and 4 bases, with 14 bases remaining between them. Germline V gene sequence: CDR1 SGHVS, CDR2 FQNEAQ. The CDR3 sequence is 16 residues long. CDR3 protein: CASSLGQRAGNQPQHF. The CDR3 coding sequence is TGTGCCAGCAGCTTAGGGCAAAGAGCGGGGAATCAGCCCCAGCATTTT.

This chain uses TRBV4-3 with TRBJ1-1; D gene unclear. The length of the CDR3 is 16 residues. V was pared by 1 base and J by 0 bases, with 12 bases between. From germline, CDR1 is LGHNA and CDR2 YSLEER. The DNA of the CDR3 is TGCGCCAGCAGCCAAGGAACGCGGCTTGTGAACACTGAAGCTTTCTTT. This encodes CASSQGTRLVNTEAFF.

The chain recombines TRBV7-3 with TRBJ2-1; unclear D gene. Trimming cost V 4 bases and J 7 bases, with 11 bases left between them. CDR3 length: 13 residues. Germline loops: CDR1 SGHTA, CDR2 FQGTGA. CDR3 sequence reads: CASSSSLGNEQFF. The CDR3 bases are TGTGCCAGCAGCTCCTCCCTAGGGAATGAGCAGTTCTTC.

Note on this clonotype: A much larger clone sits a single nucleotide away, making a read error possible. The J gene is TRBJ2-4, the V gene TRBV7-9; the D gene is possibly TRBD2 (5 bases). The CDR3 runs to 13 residues. V was cut by 1 base and J by 8 bases, with 9 bases left in between. Per germline, CDR1 SEHNR and CDR2 FQNEAQ (reference sequence). CDR3 loop: CASSLVRDDIQYF. CDR3 in DNA: TGTGCCAGCAGCTTAGTACGGGATGACATTCAGTACTTC.

The chain carries TRBV27 and TRBJ2-7; no definite D call. V gave up 2 bases and J gave up 2 bases, with 7 bases separating them. Germline loops: CDR1 MNHEY, CDR2 SMNVEV (reference sequence). The CDR3 consists of 13 residues. DNA of the CDR3: TGTGCCAGCAGTTTAGCTGGGACCTACGAGCAGTACTTC. Residues: CASSLAGTYEQYF.

This clonotype was detected only a few times. The V call is TRBV4-3, the J call TRBJ1-1; maybe TRBD1 (5 bases). Germline loops: CDR1 LGHNA, CDR2 YSLEER. The CDR3 covers 15 residues. Trimming cost V 0 bases and J 5 bases, with 13 bases left between them. CDR3 in amino acids: CASSQDLRGGTEAFF. Written as DNA, the CDR3 is TGCGCCAGCAGCCAAGATCTGAGGGGAGGGACTGAAGCTTTCTTT.

This chain links TRBV5-1 with TRBJ2-5, with D unresolved. Trimming stripped 0 bases from V and 1 base from J, with 7 bases between. CDR1 SGHRS and CDR2 YFSETQ come from the germline V gene. CDR3 length: 14 residues. The CDR3 region has the DNA TGCGCCAGCAGCTTGGTGCCAGCCCAAGAGACCCAGTACTTC. Translating gives CASSLVPAQETQYF.

This clonotype has at least ten counts. The chain employs TRBV5-1 and TRBJ1-6; the D is unclear. With 7 bases removed from V and 6 bases from J, the gap between germline ends came to 11 bases. CDR1 SGHRS and CDR2 YFSETQ come from the germline V gene. The CDR3 length is 13 residues. For the CDR3, the DNA is TGCGCCAGCCGGCGTCGGCTTAATTCACCCCTCCACTTT. It translates to CASRRRLNSPLHF.

The chain has TRBV20-1 and TRBJ2-7; 10 bases align to TRBD1. CDR3 length: 13 amino acids. The V gene end was trimmed by 5 bases and the J gene end by 5 bases; junction bases not matched to a gene: 6. Germline V lookup: CDR1 DFQATT, CDR2 SNEGSKA (reference sequence). This chain's CDR3 is CSAPKTGGDEQYF. In DNA form, the CDR3 reads TGCAGTGCTCCGAAGACAGGGGGCGACGAGCAGTACTTC.

This clonotype is medium-sized within its sample. The rearrangement joins TRBV18 to TRBJ1-1; D call uncertain. Germline CDR1 KGHSH, CDR2 LQKENI. This CDR3 has 12 residues. The V end was cut by 2 bases, the J end by 0 bases, with 1 base between. The CDR3, as DNA: TGTGCCAGCTCACCATTGAACACTGAAGCTTTCTTT. This encodes CASSPLNTEAFF.

This clonotype was seen more than once but under ten times. The chain carries TRBV4-3 and TRBJ2-4, with TRBD1 as a possible D gene (5 bases). Germline loops: CDR1 LGHNA, CDR2 YSLEER. The V and J ends lost 7 bases and 8 bases respectively, with 30 bases between them. The CDR3 sequence is 18 residues long. CDR3: CASNMRTKTFTPLDIQYF. In DNA, the CDR3 is TGCGCCAGCAATATGCGGACAAAAACATTCACCCCCCTGGACATTCAGTACTTC.

This clonotype was seen repeatedly, ten times or more. CDR3 nucleotides: TGTGCCAGCGCGAGTCACCAGTACAATGAGCAGTTCTTC. Its translation is CASASHQYNEQFF. The chain recombines TRBV12-3 or TRBV12-4 with TRBJ2-1, with D unclear. The V end lost 8 bases, the J end lost 4 bases, and 12 bases lay between the germline ends. CDR3 length equals 13 residues.

This clonotype has a handful of counts. V gene TRBV2 combines with J gene TRBJ1-5; 7 bases fit TRBD1. CDR3 length: 15 amino acids. CDR1 and CDR2 from the germline V gene are SNHLY and FYNNEI. Unmatched junction bases numbered 6, after V lost 6 bases and J lost 1 base. The CDR3 DNA follows: TGTGCCAGCAGGATGTCAGGGGGGAGCAATCAGCCCCAGCATTTT. Protein: CASRMSGGSNQPQHF.